The 27 T cell receptor beta chains presented below share a single source sample, sequenced in a study of PD-L1 blockade in urothelial cancer. The time point here: pretreatment peripheral blood. This table comes from immunoSEQ multiplex PCR, and its TCRdb copy is limited to in-frame clones, with some not included. The sample has 55,000 to 80,000 clones, around 81% seen once. The sample was PBMCs, taken around atezolizumab (anti-PD-L1) treatment. These receptors all come from a man aged 70 or older with urothelial cancer.

The chain carries TRBV19 and TRBJ2-1; a weak D match, TRBD2 (6 bases). Per germline, CDR1 LNHDA and CDR2 SQIVND (reference sequence). Trimming took off 3 bases at V and 4 bases at J, with 13 bases between the two ends. The length of the CDR3 is 15 residues. The CDR3 region is CASSIDRGKYNEQFF. For the CDR3, the DNA is TGTGCCAGTAGTATTGATCGGGGGAAGTACAATGAGCAGTTCTTC.

The chain has TRBV5-5 and TRBJ2-1; TRBD2 matches 9 bases. Losses at the gene ends were 0 bases for V and 4 bases for J; bases not matched to a gene: 8. The CDR3 is made up of 17 amino acids. Germline V CDR1 and CDR2: SGHKS, YYEKEE (reference sequence). The CDR3 DNA follows: TGTGCCAGCAGCTTGGTGACTAGCGGTAGTAATTACAATGAGCAGTTCTTC. Protein sequence: CASSLVTSGSNYNEQFF.

This chain connects TRBV28 to TRBJ1-2; TRBD1 matches at 7 bases. Germline V gives CDR1 MDHEN, CDR2 SYDVKM. V lost 7 bases and J lost 4; bases outside the gene matches: 9. The CDR3 has 14 residues. The CDR3: CASTIMGQPYGYTF. The CDR3 region has the DNA TGTGCCAGCACAATTATGGGACAGCCCTATGGCTACACCTTC.

The rearrangement uses TRBV6-5 and TRBJ2-1, with a tentative D call TRBD1 (6 bases). Trimming pared 11 bases from V and 6 bases from J, leaving 20 bases between. Germline V gives CDR1 MNHEY, CDR2 SVGAGI. CDR3 length: 14 residues. The CDR3 reads CASSPTGGVNEQFF. Here the CDR3 DNA reads TGTGCCTCCTCCCCGACAGGTGGGGTCAATGAGCAGTTCTTC.

This chain joins TRBV19 and TRBJ1-1; no firm D call. CDR3 length equals 14 residues. Trimming took 3 bases from V and 5 from J, leaving 13 bases between them. Germline V lookup: CDR1 LNHDA, CDR2 SQIVND (reference sequence). The CDR3 is CASSISRAGTEAFF. CDR3 bases: TGTGCCAGTAGTATCAGTCGGGCGGGGACTGAAGCTTTCTTT. Together with reference TRBV19 and TRBJ1-1, the CDR3 gives the full variable domain: DGGITQSPKYLFRKEGQNVTLSCEQNLNHDAMYWYRQDPGQGLRLIYYSQIVNDFQKGDIAEGYSVSREKKESFPLTVTSAQKNPTAFYLCASSISRAGTEAFFGQGTRLTVV.

This clone was counted at least ten times. The chain carries TRBV9 and TRBJ1-4; D is possibly TRBD1 (5 bases). The germline gives CDR1 SGDLS, CDR2 YYNGEE. There are 20 residues in the CDR3. The V gene lost 0 bases and the J gene lost 4 bases, with 25 bases spanning the gap. Here the CDR3 reads CASSVGPGSIPGNYNEKLFF. The DNA of the CDR3 is TGTGCCAGCAGCGTAGGACCAGGGTCTATCCCAGGGAACTATAATGAAAAACTGTTTTTT.

This sequence joins TRBV5-5 and TRBJ1-2; D call uncertain. The CDR3 is made up of 14 amino acids. Per germline, CDR1 SGHKS and CDR2 YYEKEE (reference sequence). V was shortened by 4 bases and J by 6 bases, with 16 bases between the two germline ends. The CDR3 sequence: CASSPRRVQHGYTF. In nucleotides, the CDR3 is TGTGCCAGCAGCCCTCGGCGGGTACAACATGGCTACACCTTC.

This chain connects TRBV18 to TRBJ1-2; 11 bases are a match to TRBD1. The CDR3 spans 16 residues. V was clipped by 3 bases and J by 7 bases; unmatched bases: 10. In germline, CDR1 is KGHSH, CDR2 LQKENI. The CDR3 sequence is CASSPGQGASLAGYTF. The CDR3 region has the DNA TGTGCCAGCTCACCTGGACAGGGGGCGAGTTTGGCTGGCTACACCTTC. Complete variable domain (other parts from reference TRBV18 and TRBJ1-2): NAGVMQNPRHLVRRRGQEARLRCSPMKGHSHVYWYRQLPEEGLKFMVYLQKENIIDESGMPKERFSAEFPKEGPSILRIQQVVRGDSAAYFCASSPGQGASLAGYTFGSGTRLTVV.

The chain combines TRBV15 with TRBJ2-4, with D possibly TRBD2 on 5 matching bases. CDR3 length equals 13 residues. V was trimmed by 3 bases and J by 6 bases, leaving 9 bases between them. The germline V gene has CDR1 LNHNV and CDR2 YYDKDF (reference sequence). The CDR3 DNA reads as TGTGCCACCAGCAGTGGCCGGGGAAACATTCAGTACTTC. The encoded protein is CATSSGRGNIQYF. Supplemented by reference TRBV15 and TRBJ2-4, the full variable domain reads DAMVIQNPRYQVTQFGKPVTLSCSQTLNHNVMYWYQQKSSQAPKLLFHYYDKDFNNEADTPDNFQSRRPNTSFCFLDIRSPGLGDTAMYLCATSSGRGNIQYFGAGTRLSVL.

V and J are TRBV19 and TRBJ1-2; no reliable D call. V shed 4 bases and J shed 5 bases, with 11 bases lying between them. Germline V gene data show CDR1 as LNHDA and CDR2 as SQIVND (reference sequence). The CDR3 length is 13 residues. The chain's CDR3 is CASSTRNEYGYTF. CDR3 DNA: TGTGCCAGTAGTACGAGGAACGAATATGGCTACACCTTC.

The V and J genes are TRBV2 and TRBJ2-3; D perhaps matches TRBD1 (6 bases). The CDR3 extends over 16 amino acids. V was clipped by 3 bases and J by 2 bases, with 15 bases between them. Germline V gene data show CDR1 as SNHLY and CDR2 as FYNNEI. CDR3 region: CASSEQGSIITDTQYF. In DNA, the CDR3 is TGTGCCAGCAGTGAGCAGGGGTCTATCATCACAGATACGCAGTATTTT.

V usage is TRBV7-9 and J usage is TRBJ2-5, with D possibly being TRBD1 (6 bases). The CDR3 covers 15 residues. Germline CDR1 is SEHNR and CDR2 is FQNEAQ (reference sequence). V was shortened by 5 bases and J by 1 base, with 14 bases between the two germline ends. CDR3 residues: CASSPPRGLQETQYF. The CDR3 bases are TGTGCCAGCAGCCCTCCCAGGGGTCTCCAAGAGACCCAGTACTTC.

In its sample, this clone was seen a few times. The chain combines TRBV28 with TRBJ1-1; D perhaps matches TRBD1 (5 bases). V was shortened by 6 bases and J by 4 bases, with 9 bases between the two germline ends. Germline CDR1 reads MDHEN; CDR2 reads SYDVKM. This CDR3 has 12 residues. In DNA form, the CDR3 reads TGTGCCAGCAGGGAGGGGACCACTGAAGCTTTCTTT. This gives the protein CASREGTTEAFF.

This rearrangement joins TRBV6-1 to TRBJ2-6; TRBD1 is a possible D gene (6 bases). The germline gives CDR1 MNHNS, CDR2 SASEGT. This CDR3 contains 17 residues. V was clipped by 4 bases and J by 0 bases, with 13 bases between them. The CDR3 here is CASSAGHKSSGANVLTF. As DNA, the CDR3 is TGTGCCAGCAGTGCGGGACATAAGAGCTCTGGGGCCAACGTCCTGACTTTC.

The chain carries TRBV19 and TRBJ2-5; TRBD1 agrees at 7 bases. V was pared by 3 bases and J by 5 bases, with 9 bases of the junction left unmatched. Germline loops: CDR1 LNHDA, CDR2 SQIVND (reference sequence). The CDR3 is 15 amino acids. CDR3 coding DNA: TGTGCCAGTAGTATGAGAAAGGGGGCCGGGGAGACCCAGTACTTC. It specifies CASSMRKGAGETQYF.

V and J are TRBV9 and TRBJ2-7, with D tentatively TRBD1 (5 bases). Germline V gives CDR1 SGDLS, CDR2 YYNGEE. This CDR3 is built from 13 residues. The V end lost 0 bases, the J end lost 6 bases, and 10 bases lay between the germline ends. In DNA form, the CDR3 reads TGTGCCAGCAGCGTAGCAAGGGGTGGCGAGCAGTACTTC. As protein: CASSVARGGEQYF. Together with reference TRBV9 and TRBJ2-7, the CDR3 gives the full variable domain: DSGVTQTPKHLITATGQRVTLRCSPRSGDLSVYWYQQSLDQGLQFLIQYYNGEERAKGNILERFSAQQFPDLHSELNLSSLELGDSALYFCASSVARGGEQYFGPGTRLTVT.

The CDR3 sequence is CASSLQANTEAFF. The CDR3 DNA reads TGTGCCAGCAGCTTACAGGCGAACACTGAAGCTTTCTTT. The V call is TRBV7-2, the J call TRBJ1-1; D unclear. Germline CDR1 reads SGHTA; CDR2 reads FQGNSA. V was trimmed by 2 bases and J by 1 base, leaving 5 bases between them. The CDR3 runs 13 residues.

The chain uses TRBV29-1 and TRBJ2-7, with D possibly being TRBD1 (6 bases). CDR1 and CDR2 (germline): SQVTM, ANQGSEA. The V and J ends lost 4 bases and 4 bases respectively, with 11 bases between them. This CDR3 has 12 amino acids. CDR3 sequence: CSVVSQGYEQYF. The CDR3 coding sequence is TGCAGCGTTGTGTCGCAGGGGTACGAGCAGTACTTC.

This clone appeared a few times. The rearrangement links TRBV11-3 to TRBJ2-5; D may be TRBD1 (6 bases). The CDR3 has 14 amino acids. CDR1 and CDR2 (germline): SGHNT, YENEEA. Trimming took 5 bases from V and 2 from J, leaving 12 bases between them. The CDR3 protein is CASSQRGWQETQYF. CDR3 nucleotide sequence: TGTGCCAGCAGCCAAAGGGGGTGGCAAGAGACCCAGTACTTC.

V gene TRBV18 combines with J gene TRBJ2-7; 10 bases line up with TRBD1. J lost 5 bases, V lost 3 bases, and 7 bases had no gene match. Germline-derived CDR1 and CDR2 are KGHSH and LQKENI. The length of the CDR3 is 15 residues. Written as DNA, the CDR3 is TGTGCCAGCTCACCGATGACAGGGGGCGCGGACGAGCAGTACTTC. The encoded protein is CASSPMTGGADEQYF.

This clone showed up just a few times. This chain joins TRBV28 and TRBJ1-2; 8 bases align to TRBD1. The CDR3 has 18 amino acids. Trimming removed 3 bases from V and 2 bases from J; junction bases left unmatched: 14. From germline, CDR1 is MDHEN and CDR2 SYDVKM. CDR3 DNA: TGTGCCAGCAGTTTGCTTTCCCGACTGGCAGGGGGCAACTATGGCTACACCTTC. Residues: CASSLLSRLAGGNYGYTF.

This clone showed up just once. The chain uses TRBV7-3 and TRBJ1-1; TRBD1 matches at 7 bases. J lost 1 base, V lost 5 bases, and 1 base had no gene match. The CDR3 spans 13 residues. Germline assignment: CDR1 SGHTA and CDR2 FQGTGA. DNA of the CDR3: TGTGCCAGCAGCAGGGACAGGAACACTGAAGCTTTCTTT. This sequence encodes CASSRDRNTEAFF.

The rearrangement links TRBV4-1 to TRBJ2-3, with D maybe TRBD1 (5 bases). From germline, CDR1 is MGHRA and CDR2 YSYEKL. The CDR3 has 14 amino acids. V lost 4 bases to trimming and J lost 2 bases, with 10 bases between them. CDR3 bases: TGCGCCAGCAGCCTTCGGACACCCACAGATACGCAGTATTTT. Amino acid sequence: CASSLRTPTDTQYF.

This clone was picked up one time. The chain couples TRBV28 to TRBJ2-3; 9 bases line up with TRBD2. This CDR3 is built from 15 residues. The germline V gene encodes CDR1 MDHEN and CDR2 SYDVKM. V was pared by 8 bases and J by 2 bases, with 8 bases of the junction left unmatched. In nucleotides, the CDR3 is TGTGCCAGCCCTCCTGCGGGGGGGGACACAGATACGCAGTATTTT. Encoded protein: CASPPAGGDTDTQYF. Using reference TRBV28 and TRBJ2-3 for the parts outside the CDR3, the full variable domain is DVKVTQSSRYLVKRTGEKVFLECVQDMDHENMFWYRQDPGLGLRLIYFSYDVKMKEKGDIPEGYSVSREKKERFSLILESASTNQTSMYLCASPPAGGDTDTQYFGPGTRLTVL.

The chain has TRBV9 and TRBJ2-2; possibly TRBD1 for D (5 bases). Between the trimmed V and J ends, which lost 0 bases and 7 bases, there was a span of 10 bases. The CDR3 has 14 amino acids. Germline V lookup: CDR1 SGDLS, CDR2 YYNGEE. Here the CDR3 DNA reads TGTGCCAGCAGCGTAGAGGGGTCCCACGGGGAGCTGTTTTTT. Its translation: CASSVEGSHGELFF.

The rearrangement uses TRBV6-1 and TRBJ2-1; 7 bases match TRBD2. The CDR3 has 15 residues. The junction had 2 bases not matched to a gene; V was cut back by 2 bases and J by 1 base. Germline V gene lookup returns CDR1 MNHNS and CDR2 SASEGT. The CDR3 loop is CASSEMGGSYNEQFF. For the CDR3, the DNA is TGTGCCAGCAGTGAAATGGGGGGGTCCTACAATGAGCAGTTCTTC.

The sample holds a few counts of this clone. The V gene is TRBV5-1, the J gene TRBJ2-7; 13 positions match TRBD2. V dropped 4 bases and J dropped 3; count of bases not matched to a gene: 4. CDR3 length equals 15 residues. Germline loops: CDR1 SGHRS, CDR2 YFSETQ. For the CDR3, the DNA is TGCGCCAGCAGCCTTGGGACTAGCGGGGTCTACGAGCAGTACTTC. Amino acids: CASSLGTSGVYEQYF.